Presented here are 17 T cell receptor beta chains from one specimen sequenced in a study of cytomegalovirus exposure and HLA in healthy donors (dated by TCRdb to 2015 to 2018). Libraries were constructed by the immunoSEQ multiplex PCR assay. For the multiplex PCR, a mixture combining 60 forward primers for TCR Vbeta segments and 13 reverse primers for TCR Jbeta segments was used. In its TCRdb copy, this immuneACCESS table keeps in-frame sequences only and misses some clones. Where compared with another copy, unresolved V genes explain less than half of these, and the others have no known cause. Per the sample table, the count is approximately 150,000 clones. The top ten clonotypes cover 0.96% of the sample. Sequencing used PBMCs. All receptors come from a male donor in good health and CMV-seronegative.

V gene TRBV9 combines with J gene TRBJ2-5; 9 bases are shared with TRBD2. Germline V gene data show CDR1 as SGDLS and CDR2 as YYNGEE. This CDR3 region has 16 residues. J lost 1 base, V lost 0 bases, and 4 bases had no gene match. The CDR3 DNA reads TGTGCCAGCAGCGTAGGAGTAGCGGGGGCCCAAGAGACCCAGTACTTC. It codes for CASSVGVAGAQETQYF.

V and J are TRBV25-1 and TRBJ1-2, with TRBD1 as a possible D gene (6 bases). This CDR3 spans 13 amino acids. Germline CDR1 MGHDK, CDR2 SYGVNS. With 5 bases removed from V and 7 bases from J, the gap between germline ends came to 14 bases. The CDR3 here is CASSLGGAGGYTF. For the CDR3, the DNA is TGTGCCAGCAGTCTTGGGGGGGCGGGTGGCTACACCTTC.

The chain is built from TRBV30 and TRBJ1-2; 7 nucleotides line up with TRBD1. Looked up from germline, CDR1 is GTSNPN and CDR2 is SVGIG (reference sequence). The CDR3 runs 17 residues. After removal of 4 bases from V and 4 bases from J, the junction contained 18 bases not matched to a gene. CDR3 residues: CAWNPGQPRSRGYGYTF. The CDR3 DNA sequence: TGTGCCTGGAACCCGGGACAGCCGCGATCAAGGGGCTATGGCTACACCTTC.

The CDR3 sequence: CASRPMGQNYGYTF. The CDR3 DNA follows: TGTGCCAGCAGACCCATGGGGCAAAACTATGGCTACACCTTC. The chain couples TRBV6-1 to TRBJ1-2; TRBD1 is a possible D gene (5 bases). The germline V gene encodes CDR1 MNHNS and CDR2 SASEGT. This CDR3 is built from 14 residues. V shed 6 bases and J shed 2 bases, with 13 bases lying between them.

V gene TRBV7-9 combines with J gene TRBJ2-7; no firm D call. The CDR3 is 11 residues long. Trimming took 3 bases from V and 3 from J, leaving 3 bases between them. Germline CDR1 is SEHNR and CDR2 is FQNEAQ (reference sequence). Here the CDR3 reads CASSFSYEQYF. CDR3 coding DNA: TGTGCCAGCAGCTTCAGCTACGAGCAGTACTTC.

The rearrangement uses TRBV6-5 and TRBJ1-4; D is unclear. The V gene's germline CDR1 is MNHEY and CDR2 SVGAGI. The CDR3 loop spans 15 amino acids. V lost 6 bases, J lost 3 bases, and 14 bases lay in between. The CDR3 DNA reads TGTGCCAGCAGGGGAGGGCGGGCCGCTAATGAAAAACTGTTTTTT. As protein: CASRGGRAANEKLFF.

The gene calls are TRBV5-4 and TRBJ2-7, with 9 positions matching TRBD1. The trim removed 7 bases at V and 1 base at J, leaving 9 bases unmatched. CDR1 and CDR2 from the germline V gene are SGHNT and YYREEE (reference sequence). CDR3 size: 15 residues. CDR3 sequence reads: CASHRQGDGSYEQYF. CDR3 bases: TGTGCCAGCCACAGACAGGGGGATGGTTCCTACGAGCAGTACTTC.

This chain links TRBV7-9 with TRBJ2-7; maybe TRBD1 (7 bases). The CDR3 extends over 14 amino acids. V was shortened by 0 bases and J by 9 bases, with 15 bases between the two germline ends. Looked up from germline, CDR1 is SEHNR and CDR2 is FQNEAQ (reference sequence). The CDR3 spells CASSLAQGRKGQYF. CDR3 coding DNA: TGTGCCAGCAGCTTAGCACAGGGGAGGAAAGGGCAGTACTTC.

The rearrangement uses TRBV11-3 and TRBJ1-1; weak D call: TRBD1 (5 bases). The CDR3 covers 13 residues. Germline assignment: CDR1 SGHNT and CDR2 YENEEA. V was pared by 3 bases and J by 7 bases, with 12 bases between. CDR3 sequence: CASSLSPTDEAFF. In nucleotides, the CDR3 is TGTGCCAGCAGCTTGTCCCCGACAGATGAAGCTTTCTTT.

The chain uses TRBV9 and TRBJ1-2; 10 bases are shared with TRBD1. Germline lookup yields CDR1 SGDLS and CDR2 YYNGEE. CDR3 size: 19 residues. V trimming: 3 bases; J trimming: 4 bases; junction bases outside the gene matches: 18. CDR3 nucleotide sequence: TGTGCCAGCAGCGAGGGGTTCAAAGGGACAGGGGAAAACGTCTATGGCTACACCTTC. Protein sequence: CASSEGFKGTGENVYGYTF.

The CDR3 bases are TGTGCCAGCTCATTGGGGACTTACAACTACGAGCAGTACTTC. Encoded protein: CASSLGTYNYEQYF. The chain is built from TRBV18 and TRBJ2-7, with D possibly matching TRBD2 (6 bases). Germline V gives CDR1 KGHSH, CDR2 LQKENI. Trimming shortened V by 5 bases and J by 3 bases, and 14 bases separated the two germline ends. The CDR3 has 14 amino acids.

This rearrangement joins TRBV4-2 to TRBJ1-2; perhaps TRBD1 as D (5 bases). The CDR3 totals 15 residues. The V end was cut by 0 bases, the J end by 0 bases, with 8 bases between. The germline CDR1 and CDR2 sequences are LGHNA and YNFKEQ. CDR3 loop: CASSQDKGSNYGYTF. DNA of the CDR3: TGTGCCAGCAGCCAAGATAAGGGGTCTAACTATGGCTACACCTTC.

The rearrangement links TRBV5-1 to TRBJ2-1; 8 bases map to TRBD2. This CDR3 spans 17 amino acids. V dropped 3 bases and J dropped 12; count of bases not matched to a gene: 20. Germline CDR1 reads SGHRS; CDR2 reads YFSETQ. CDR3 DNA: TGCGCCAGCAGCTCATATCCGGGAGTAGCGGGACCCGGCGTGCAGTTCTTC. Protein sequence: CASSSYPGVAGPGVQFF.

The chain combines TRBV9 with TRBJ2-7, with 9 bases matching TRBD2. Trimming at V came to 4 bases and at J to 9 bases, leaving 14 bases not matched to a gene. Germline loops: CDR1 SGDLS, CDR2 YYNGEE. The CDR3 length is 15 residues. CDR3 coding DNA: TGTGCCAGCAGCCCCTTAGCGGGGGACCTTGTAAGGCAGTACTTC. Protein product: CASSPLAGDLVRQYF.

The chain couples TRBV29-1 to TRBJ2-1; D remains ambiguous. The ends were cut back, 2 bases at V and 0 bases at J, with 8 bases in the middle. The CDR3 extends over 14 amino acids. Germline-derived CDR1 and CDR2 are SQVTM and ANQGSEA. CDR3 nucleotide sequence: TGCAGCGTTGAAAGCATGAGCTCCTACAATGAGCAGTTCTTC. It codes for CSVESMSSYNEQFF.

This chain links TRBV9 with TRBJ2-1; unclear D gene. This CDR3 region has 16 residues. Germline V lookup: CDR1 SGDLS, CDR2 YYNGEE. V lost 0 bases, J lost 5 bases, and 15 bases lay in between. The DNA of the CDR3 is TGTGCCAGCAGCGTAGCTATCTGGGTTGCGGACAATGAGCAGTTCTTC. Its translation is CASSVAIWVADNEQFF.

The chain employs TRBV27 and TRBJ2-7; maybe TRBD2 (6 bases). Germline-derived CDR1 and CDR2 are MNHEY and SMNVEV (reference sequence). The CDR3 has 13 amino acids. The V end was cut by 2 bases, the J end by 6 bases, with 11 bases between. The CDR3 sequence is CASSLPGEAEQYF. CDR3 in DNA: TGTGCCAGCAGTTTACCGGGAGAGGCCGAGCAGTACTTC.